This TCR beta chain was found in a study of blood T cells in healthy people across ages. Healthy Russian Caucasian donors spanned ages roughly 6 to 90 years. Donors each provided about 9.5 milliliters of peripheral blood. A J-beta primer mix and a sample-barcoded 5' primer were used in a second PCR of about 7 to 12 cycles. Carrying 12 random nucleotides, a template-switch adaptor labeled each individual cDNA molecule. TCRdb reprocessed the 5' RACE reads with MiXCR, giving one entry per CDR3 protein. The table lists roughly 830,000 distinct CDR3 sequences, 62% of them singletons. The source material was blood. This TCR came from a young man in good health.

CDR3 protein: CSATETGGGNEQFF. CDR3 sequence (DNA): TGCAGTGCAACCGAGACAGGGGGCGGGAATGAGCAGTTCTTC. The rearrangement links TRBV20-1 to TRBJ2-1; 10 bases are shared with TRBD1. This CDR3 contains 14 residues. Unmatched junction bases numbered 9, after V lost 6 bases and J lost 7 bases. The germline V gene has CDR1 DFQATT and CDR2 SNEGSKA (reference sequence).